This T cell receptor (beta chain) was found in a study of T cells in Graves' hyperthyroidism and ophthalmopathy. Study context: Once the initial diagnosis was made, peripheral blood was obtained before any treatment.

As concerns this clonotype: What it binds is not known.

The germline gives CDR1 KGHSH, CDR2 LQKENI. CDR3 length equals 19 residues. V was trimmed by 2 bases and J by 1 base, leaving 23 bases between them. TCR beta CDR3 regions were amplified from RNA. Primed by the HTBI set, a first-round RT-PCR was run on the TCR CDR3. Using its own MiXCR run on the multiplex PCR reads, TCRdb lists one record per CDR3 protein. Of about 350,000 distinct CDR3 sequences listed, approximately 14% are singletons. Uncontrolled infections, other autoimmune diseases, pregnancy or lactation led to exclusion of patients. Diagnosis rested on symptoms, serum thyroxine and TRAb, thyroid ultrasound, and orbital computed tomography. Notes on the study in general: Among thyroid clonotypes expanded above 0.001, most also appeared in blood.

Sequenced: blood. The chain employs TRBV18 and TRBJ1-1; D gene unclear. The receptor was derived from a young woman with Graves' hyperthyroidism. The CDR3 spells CASSPSKGSLFGKNTEAFF. The DNA for the CDR3 is TGTGCCAGCTCACCATCGAAAGGATCTTTATTTGGGAAGAACACTGAAGCTTTCTTT.